This T cell receptor (beta chain) is drawn from a study of blood T cell repertoires in COVID-19. Study in general: Sample material is recorded as cDNA or gDNA derived from T cells, B-cell-depleted T cells, or PBMCs.

Sequencing used immunoSEQ multiplex PCR; TCRdb keeps in-frame clones, though not all of them. The repertoire has some 150,000 clones, about nine tenths of them found once; the top ten carry less than 4.5%. Germline-derived CDR1 and CDR2 are MDHEN and SYDVKM. CDR3 length: 10 residues. V gave up 9 bases and J gave up 11 bases, with 13 bases separating them. The genes are TRBV28 and TRBJ1-1, with D possibly TRBD1 on 6 matching bases. Material for sequencing was PBMCs or T cells enriched from blood (not recorded which). The TCR comes from a man in his fifties or sixties who had recovered from COVID-19. The CDR3 DNA sequence: TGTGCCAGTATCGACAGGATGGCTTTCTTT. It yields the protein CASIDRMAFF.